Following are 15 T cell receptor beta chains from one sample sequenced in a study of T cell responses to AZD1222 COVID-19 vaccine. Sequencing used immunoSEQ multiplex PCR; TCRdb keeps in-frame clones, though not all of them. In the table there are about 83,000 clones, 86% of which are singletons. The sequencing here drew on peripheral blood, taken on day 0 of AZD1222 vaccination. These receptors all come from an adult in good health.

This clone was counted once. The V gene is TRBV25-1, the J gene TRBJ2-7; D remains unclear. The CDR3 is 14 residues long. Germline values: CDR1 MGHDK, CDR2 SYGVNS. V lost 5 bases, J lost 5 bases, and 16 bases lay in between. The CDR3: CASSSSDRVHEQYF. Written as DNA, the CDR3 is TGTGCCAGCAGTTCCAGCGATAGGGTCCACGAGCAGTACTTC.

This clone appeared a single time. The chain employs TRBV4-3 and TRBJ2-2; possibly TRBD1 for D (6 bases). V was trimmed by 0 bases and J by 1 base, leaving 12 bases between them. This CDR3 is 17 amino acids long. Germline-derived CDR1 and CDR2 are LGHNA and YSLEER. The CDR3 coding sequence is TGCGCCAGCAGCCAAGAGCTCGGGACATGGAACACCGGGGAGCTGTTTTTT. Residues: CASSQELGTWNTGELFF.

The rearrangement links TRBV19 to TRBJ2-1; 13 positions match TRBD2. CDR3 size: 15 residues. CDR1 is LNHDA, CDR2 SQIVND, per germline (reference sequence). V shed 6 bases, J shed 15 bases, and the junction held 14 bases outside the gene matches. The CDR3 DNA reads TGTGCCAGTAGGCCCATCGGGACTAGCGGGACGAGTAGGTTCTTC. Translating gives CASRPIGTSGTSRFF.

V usage is TRBV24-1 and J usage is TRBJ1-3; D is unclear. CDR1 is KGHDR, CDR2 SFDVKD, per germline. CDR3 length equals 12 residues. Trimming left V 8 bases short and J 0 bases short, with 4 bases between. The CDR3 DNA reads TGTGCCACCACGGGCTCTGGAAACACCATATATTTT. It yields the protein CATTGSGNTIYF.

The genes are TRBV7-8 and TRBJ1-4, with 10 bases lining up with TRBD1. The germline CDR1 and CDR2 sequences are SGHVS and FQNEAQ. V lost 0 bases and J lost 5; bases outside the gene matches: 3. This CDR3 is built from 16 residues. Here the CDR3 DNA reads TGTGCCAGCAGCTTAGCGAGGGACAGGGGAAATGAAAAACTGTTTTTT. Translating gives CASSLARDRGNEKLFF.

V gene TRBV7-2 combines with J gene TRBJ2-1; tentatively, D is TRBD1 (5 bases). Trimming pared 3 bases from V and 7 bases from J, leaving 7 bases between. The CDR3 spans 12 residues. The V gene's germline CDR1 is SGHTA and CDR2 FQGNSA. The CDR3 spells CASSLYRNEQFF. CDR3 nucleotide sequence: TGTGCCAGCAGCTTGTACAGGAATGAGCAGTTCTTC.

In regard to this clone: One end of the junction is discordant with germline, which a read error may explain. CDR3 coding DNA: TGTGCCAGCAGCCAACGCCTCACACAAACTGATGAAAAACTGTTTTTT. It is translated as CASSQRLTQTDEKLFF. This chain uses TRBV14 with TRBJ1-4; D unclear. Germline assignment: CDR1 SGHDN and CDR2 FVKESK. This CDR3 contains 16 residues.

The V gene is TRBV6-2 or TRBV6-3, the J gene TRBJ1-2; maybe TRBD1 (6 bases). The V end lost 0 bases, the J end lost 5 bases, and 10 bases lay between the germline ends. From germline, CDR1 is MNHEY and CDR2 SVGEGT. The CDR3 runs to 14 residues. CDR3 sequence (DNA): TGTGCCAGCAGTTACTCGATTACAGGGTATGGCTACACCTTC. The encoded protein is CASSYSITGYGYTF.

For the CDR3, the DNA is TGTGCCACCATTGGGGACAGATATAATGAAAAACTGTTTTTT. Translating it yields CATIGDRYNEKLFF. The chain combines TRBV2 with TRBJ1-4; 7 bases fit TRBD1. With 10 bases clipped from V and 4 bases from J, the junction kept 9 bases outside the gene matches. The germline V gene has CDR1 SNHLY and CDR2 FYNNEI. There are 14 residues in the CDR3.

This clone was seen a few times. The CDR3 nucleotides are TGTGCCAGCAGCTTGGGGGGACAGGGCTTGGATACGCAGTATTTT. It translates to CASSLGGQGLDTQYF. V is TRBV5-6 and J is TRBJ2-3, with 9 bases that match TRBD1. The CDR3 is 15 amino acids. Germline assignment: CDR1 SGHDT and CDR2 YYEEEE. J gave up 6 bases and V 0 bases, and 5 bases lay outside the gene matches.

The CDR3 loop is CASSSMLIGGGYTF. The CDR3 DNA reads TGTGCCAGCAGTTCCATGCTAATAGGGGGTGGCTACACCTTC. The rearrangement joins TRBV6-5 to TRBJ1-2; possible D gene TRBD1, 6 bases. V lost 4 bases and J lost 7, with 16 bases in between. The CDR3 spans 14 residues. The germline gives CDR1 MNHEY, CDR2 SVGAGI.

The chain combines TRBV19 with TRBJ2-7; D call uncertain. Germline V gives CDR1 LNHDA, CDR2 SQIVND (reference sequence). CDR3 length: 15 residues. Trimming removed 3 bases at V and 0 bases at J, with 12 bases between. This CDR3 reads CASSIQTASSYEQYF. As DNA, the CDR3 is TGTGCCAGTAGTATCCAGACGGCTAGCTCCTACGAGCAGTACTTC.

The CDR3 nucleotides are TGCGCCAGCAGCTTGGGGACAGATTATAATTCACCCCTCCACTTT. Amino acids: CASSLGTDYNSPLHF. V usage is TRBV5-1 and J usage is TRBJ1-6; the D gene is possibly TRBD1 (6 bases). The ends were cut back, 0 bases at V and 4 bases at J, with 8 bases in the middle. CDR1 SGHRS and CDR2 YFSETQ come from the germline V gene. The CDR3 spans 15 residues.

V usage is TRBV6-5 and J usage is TRBJ2-7; 12 positions agree with TRBD1. Looked up from germline, CDR1 is MNHEY and CDR2 is SVGAGI. Germline trimming cut 5 bases from V and 7 bases from J; bases unmatched to any gene: 6. The CDR3 consists of 14 residues. CDR3 sequence: CASSPGQGAREQYF. The DNA for the CDR3 is TGTGCCAGCAGTCCGGGACAGGGGGCACGGGAGCAGTACTTC.

The J gene is TRBJ2-7, the V gene TRBV5-4, with 9 bases that match TRBD1. CDR3 length equals 15 residues. V shed 3 bases, J shed 3 bases, and the junction held 7 bases outside the gene matches. Germline V gives CDR1 SGHNT, CDR2 YYREEE (reference sequence). The CDR3 region has the DNA TGTGCCAGCAGCTCCTCGGGGACAGGGAGCTACGAGCAGTACTTC. It yields the protein CASSSSGTGSYEQYF.